This T cell receptor (beta chain) was retrieved from a study of blood T cells in healthy people across ages. As regards this clonotype: As yet, its antigen is unknown.

General study results and limits: When set beside aged donors, long-lived donors presented more naive CD4+ cells and higher diversity. Observed TCR beta diversity per million T cells went down as age went up. This fall followed a roughly linear course with age.

Primers used in a second PCR of about 7 to 12 cycles were a sample-barcoded 5' primer and a J-beta primer mix. TCRdb ran MiXCR on the 5' RACE reads and lists one entry per CDR3 protein. The profile covers 1.5 million to 2 million distinct CDR3 sequences, with approximately 40% appearing a single time and more than 20% taken by the ten largest. J lost 3 bases, V lost 0 bases, and 14 bases had no gene match. Germline V gene lookup returns CDR1 LGHNA and CDR2 YNFKEQ. CDR3 length equals 19 residues. Input material: blood. The genes are TRBV4-2 and TRBJ1-2; 9 bases line up with TRBD1. This clonotype was sampled from a human donor in good health. CDR3 nucleotide sequence: TGTGCCAGCAGCCAAGATATGGGGACAGGGAGGTTCGGGGACTATGGCTACACCTTC. Translation gives CASSQDMGTGRFGDYGYTF.